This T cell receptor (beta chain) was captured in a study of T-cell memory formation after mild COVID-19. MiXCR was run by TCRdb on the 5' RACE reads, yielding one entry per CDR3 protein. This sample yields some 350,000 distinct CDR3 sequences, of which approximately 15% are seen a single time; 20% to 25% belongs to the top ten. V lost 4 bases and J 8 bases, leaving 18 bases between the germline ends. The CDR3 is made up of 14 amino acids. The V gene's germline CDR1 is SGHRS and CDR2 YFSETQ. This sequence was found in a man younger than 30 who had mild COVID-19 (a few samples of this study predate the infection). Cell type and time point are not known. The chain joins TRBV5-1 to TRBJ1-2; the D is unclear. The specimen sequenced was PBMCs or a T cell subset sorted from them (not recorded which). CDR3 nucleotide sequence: TGCGCCAGCAGCCTCTCCTCCCCCCCGGAAGGCTACACCTTC. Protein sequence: CASSLSSPPEGYTF.